In its sample, the clone carrying this TCR beta chain was seen a few times. Its antigen remains unknown. V dropped 6 bases and J dropped 7; count of bases not matched to a gene: 13. The CDR3 covers 17 residues. The V gene's germline CDR1 is MDHEN and CDR2 SYDVKM. This sample is part of a study of T-cell memory formation after mild COVID-19. Study-wide points: Contracting CD8+ clones were enriched in EMRA, CD4+ mainly in CM and EM. Cross-reactive memory apparently joined, as some responding clones appeared in pre-infection memory. From day 15 to 85, contracting clones were balanced between CD4 and CD8, whereas later expanders leaned toward CD4+.

Constant-segment primers served in 5'RACE that generated TCR alpha and TCR beta cDNA libraries bearing sample barcodes and UMIs. TCRdb redid the calling of the 5' RACE reads with MiXCR, one entry per CDR3 protein. The repertoire has hundreds of thousands of distinct CDR3 sequences, about a sixth of them found once; the top ten carry 12%. What was sequenced was PBMCs or a T cell subset sorted from them (not recorded which). The sequence was obtained from an adult woman who had mild COVID-19 (a few samples of this study predate the infection). Cell type and time point are not known. The V gene is TRBV28, the J gene TRBJ2-1, with TRBD2 matching over 12 bases. The CDR3 nucleotides read TGTGCCAGCAGCCGTCTTTTGCTAGCGGGAGGGCCAAATGAGCAGTTCTTC. It is translated as CASSRLLLAGGPNEQFF.